The 13 T cell receptor beta chains reported below all come from one sample, sequenced in a study of cytomegalovirus exposure and HLA in healthy donors. The PCR used 60 Vbeta and 13 Jbeta primers. Measured with immunoSEQ multiplex PCR; TCRdb has only the in-frame clones, and not every one. The profile shows over 85,000 clones, approximately 84% of them singletons. The sequencing sample was made of PBMCs. Source of these receptors: a man aged 35-49 years in good health and CMV-seronegative.

V gene TRBV29-1 combines with J gene TRBJ2-5, with 9 bases lining up with TRBD1. CDR1 is SQVTM and CDR2 is ANQGSEA in the germline V gene. The CDR3 has 16 residues. V shed 3 bases and J 0 bases; nucleotides not matched to a gene: 8. In nucleotides, the CDR3 is TGCAGCGTTGATAGGGGGACAGGGATGTACCAAGAGACCCAGTACTTC. This encodes CSVDRGTGMYQETQYF.

The V and J genes are TRBV29-1 and TRBJ2-3, with D tentatively TRBD2 (5 bases). Trimming left V 7 bases short and J 6 bases short, with 14 bases between. This CDR3 contains 12 residues. In germline, CDR1 is SQVTM, CDR2 ANQGSEA. For the CDR3, the DNA is TGCAGCGAATCGTCTAGCCCGGATACGCAGTATTTT. Translating it yields CSESSSPDTQYF.

The CDR3 nucleotides are TGCGCCAGCATGCCCTCGTGGGGCTTGGGAGAGCAGTACTTC. Amino acids: CASMPSWGLGEQYF. The chain joins TRBV5-1 to TRBJ2-7, with D tentatively TRBD1 (5 bases). CDR1 SGHRS and CDR2 YFSETQ come from the germline V gene. The CDR3 has 14 amino acids. The V end lost 6 bases, the J end lost 7 bases, and 20 bases lay between the germline ends.

The V call is TRBV6-1, the J call TRBJ1-5, with D maybe TRBD1 (6 bases). The CDR3 extends over 20 amino acids. The V gene lost 0 bases and the J gene lost 2 bases, with 23 bases spanning the gap. Germline loops: CDR1 MNHNS, CDR2 SASEGT. CDR3 sequence: CASSEAVAGVMRLGNQPQHF. The CDR3 nucleotides read TGTGCCAGCAGTGAAGCCGTGGCAGGGGTAATGCGGTTGGGCAATCAGCCCCAGCATTTT.

J is TRBJ2-1 and V is TRBV5-1; D may be TRBD1 (6 bases). The ends were cut back, 4 bases at V and 1 base at J, with 9 bases in the middle. This CDR3 contains 14 residues. Germline CDR1 SGHRS, CDR2 YFSETQ. The CDR3 reads CASSPGQSYNEQFF. The CDR3 DNA is TGCGCCAGCAGCCCCGGACAGTCCTACAATGAGCAGTTCTTC.

The chain recombines TRBV7-6 with TRBJ2-1; D is undetermined. The V and J ends lost 0 bases and 4 bases respectively, with 7 bases between them. The germline V gene encodes CDR1 SGHVS and CDR2 FNYEAQ. The CDR3 sequence is 14 residues long. The CDR3 coding sequence is TGTGCCAGCAGCTTAGCGCCGACTTACAATGAGCAGTTCTTC. This translates into CASSLAPTYNEQFF.

The chain recombines TRBV29-1 with TRBJ1-2, with D hard to call. Trimming shortened V by 7 bases and J by 0 bases, and 9 bases separated the two germline ends. The CDR3 extends over 12 amino acids. Germline-derived CDR1 and CDR2 are SQVTM and ANQGSEA. The CDR3 coding sequence is TGCAGCGCAGGAGGCGCTAACTATGGCTACACCTTC. This translates into CSAGGANYGYTF.

The rearrangement joins TRBV29-1 to TRBJ1-2, with TRBD1 matching over 8 bases. From germline, CDR1 is SQVTM and CDR2 ANQGSEA. V gave up 6 bases and J gave up 6 bases; unmatched junction bases: 6. This CDR3 comprises 12 residues. The CDR3 loop reads CSVTKTGDGYTF. In DNA form, the CDR3 reads TGCAGCGTGACGAAGACAGGGGATGGCTACACCTTC.

This clone has a handful of counts. The chain combines TRBV29-1 with TRBJ1-4; D is ambiguous. Germline CDR1 reads SQVTM; CDR2 reads ANQGSEA. This CDR3 region has 13 residues. V shed 5 bases and J shed 8 bases, with 15 bases lying between them. The chain's CDR3 is CSVLVSGQEKLFF. The DNA for the CDR3 is TGCAGCGTTCTTGTCTCTGGGCAAGAAAAACTGTTTTTT. Using reference TRBV29-1 and TRBJ1-4 for the parts outside the CDR3, the full variable domain is SAVISQKPSRDICQRGTSLTIQCQVDSQVTMMFWYRQQPGQSLTLIATANQGSEATYESGFVIDKFPISRPNLTFSTLTVSNMSPEDSSIYLCSVLVSGQEKLFFGSGTQLSVL.

This clone was seen a single time. The chain uses TRBV18 and TRBJ1-4; D gene ambiguous. V gave up 3 bases and J gave up 6 bases, with 17 bases separating them. Germline CDR1 KGHSH, CDR2 LQKENI. The CDR3 sequence is 16 residues long. DNA for the CDR3: TGTGCCAGCTCACCCGTAGTGATAGGGCGGGATGAAAAACTGTTTTTT. Encoded protein: CASSPVVIGRDEKLFF.

This chain links TRBV6-5 with TRBJ1-2, with 9 positions matching TRBD1. CDR3 length equals 15 residues. Germline trimming cut 5 bases from V and 2 bases from J; bases unmatched to any gene: 6. The germline V gene has CDR1 MNHEY and CDR2 SVGAGI. The CDR3 reads CASSNYGQGNYGYTF. In DNA form, the CDR3 reads TGTGCCAGCAGTAACTACGGACAGGGGAACTATGGCTACACCTTC.

A note on this clone: At one of its ends the junction is not consistent with the germline gene, which may arise from a read error. The rearrangement links TRBV2 to TRBJ2-7; D is possibly TRBD2 (6 bases). The germline V gene encodes CDR1 SNHLY and CDR2 FYNNEI. This CDR3 is built from 13 residues. In nucleotides, the CDR3 is TGTGTCAGCAAAGAGCGGGTGACCTACGAGCAGTACTTC. This gives the protein CVSKERVTYEQYF.

A remark on this clone: Other DNA sequences in the same sample also yield this CDR3. The chain recombines TRBV5-1 with TRBJ2-7; 8 bases align to TRBD1. The V and J ends lost 5 bases and 1 base, in that order; junction bases with no gene match: 2. The germline gives CDR1 SGHRS, CDR2 YFSETQ. This CDR3 has 13 residues. The CDR3, as DNA: TGCGCCAGCAGTCGGACAGGGTCCTACGAGCAGTACTTC. This gives the protein CASSRTGSYEQYF.